The text below deals with one T cell receptor (beta chain). These data are taken from a study of T cell changes during pregnancy in multiple sclerosis. TCRdb keeps only in-frame clones here, not all; method: immunoSEQ multiplex PCR. Counted here are approximately 50,000 clones, approximately 93% occurring once; the ten biggest clones make up roughly 0.33%. Specimen: CD4+ T cells from peripheral blood mononuclear cells, collected in the third trimester of pregnancy. The sequence came from a female donor with multiple sclerosis, enrolled in a pregnancy study.

The CDR3 protein is CASSLRGGRVPYGYTF. CDR3 nucleotides: TGTGCCAGCAGTTTAAGAGGAGGGAGGGTCCCCTATGGCTACACCTTC. This chain joins TRBV27 and TRBJ1-2; D remains unclear. The CDR3 extends over 16 amino acids. V was cut by 2 bases and J by 4 bases, with 17 bases left in between. CDR1 and CDR2 from the germline V gene are MNHEY and SMNVEV (reference sequence).